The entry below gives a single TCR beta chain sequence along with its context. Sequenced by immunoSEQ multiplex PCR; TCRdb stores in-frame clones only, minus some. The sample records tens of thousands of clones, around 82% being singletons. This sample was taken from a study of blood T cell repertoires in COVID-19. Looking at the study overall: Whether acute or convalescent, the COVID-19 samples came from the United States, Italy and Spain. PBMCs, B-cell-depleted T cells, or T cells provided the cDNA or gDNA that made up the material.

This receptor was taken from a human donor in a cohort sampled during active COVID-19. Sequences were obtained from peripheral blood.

In DNA, the CDR3 is TGCGCCAGCAGCTTAGGGAGTATGAACAATGAGCAGTTCTTC. It encodes CASSLGSMNNEQFF. The chain carries TRBV5-1 and TRBJ2-1, with a tentative D call TRBD2 (5 bases). V was shortened by 2 bases and J by 5 bases, with 11 bases between the two germline ends. The CDR3 runs 14 residues. CDR1 and CDR2 from the germline V gene are SGHRS and YFSETQ.